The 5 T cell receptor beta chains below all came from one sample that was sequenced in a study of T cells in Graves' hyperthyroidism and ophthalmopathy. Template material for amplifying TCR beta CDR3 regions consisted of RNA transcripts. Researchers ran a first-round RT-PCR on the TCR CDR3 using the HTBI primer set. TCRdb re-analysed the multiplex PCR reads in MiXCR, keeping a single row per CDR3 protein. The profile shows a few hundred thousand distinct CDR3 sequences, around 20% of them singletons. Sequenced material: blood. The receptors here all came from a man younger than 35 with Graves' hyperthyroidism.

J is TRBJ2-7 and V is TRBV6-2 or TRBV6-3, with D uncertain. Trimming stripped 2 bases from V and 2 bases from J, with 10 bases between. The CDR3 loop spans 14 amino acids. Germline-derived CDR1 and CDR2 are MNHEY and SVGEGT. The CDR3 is CASSYVVIPYEQYF. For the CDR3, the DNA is TGTGCCAGCAGTTACGTTGTTATACCCTACGAGCAGTACTTC.

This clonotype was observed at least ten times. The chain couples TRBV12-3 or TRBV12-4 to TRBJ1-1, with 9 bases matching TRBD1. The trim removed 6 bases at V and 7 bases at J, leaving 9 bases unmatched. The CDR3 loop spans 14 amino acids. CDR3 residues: CASRPRDREGEAFF. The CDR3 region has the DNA TGTGCCAGCAGACCCCGGGACAGGGAGGGTGAAGCTTTCTTT.

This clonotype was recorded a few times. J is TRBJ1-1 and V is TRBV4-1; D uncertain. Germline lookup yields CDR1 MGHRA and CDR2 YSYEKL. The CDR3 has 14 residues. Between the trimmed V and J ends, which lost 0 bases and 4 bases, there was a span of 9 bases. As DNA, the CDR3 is TGCGCCAGCAGCCAAGATTATGTAGGCACTGAAGCTTTCTTT. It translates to CASSQDYVGTEAFF.

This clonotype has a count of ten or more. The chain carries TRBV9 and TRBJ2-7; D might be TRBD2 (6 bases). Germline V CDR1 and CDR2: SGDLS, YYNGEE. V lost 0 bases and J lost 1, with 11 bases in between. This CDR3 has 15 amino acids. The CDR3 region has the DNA TGTGCCAGCAGCGTAGTGGAGGGGAGGTCCTACGAGCAGTACTTC. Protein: CASSVVEGRSYEQYF.

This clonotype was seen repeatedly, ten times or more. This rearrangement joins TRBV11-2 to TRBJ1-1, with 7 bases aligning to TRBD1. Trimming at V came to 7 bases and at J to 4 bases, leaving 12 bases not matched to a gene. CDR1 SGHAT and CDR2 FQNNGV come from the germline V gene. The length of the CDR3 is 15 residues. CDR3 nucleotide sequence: TGTGCCAGCATAGACAGGGTGCGATGGGGCACTGAAGCTTTCTTT. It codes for CASIDRVRWGTEAFF.